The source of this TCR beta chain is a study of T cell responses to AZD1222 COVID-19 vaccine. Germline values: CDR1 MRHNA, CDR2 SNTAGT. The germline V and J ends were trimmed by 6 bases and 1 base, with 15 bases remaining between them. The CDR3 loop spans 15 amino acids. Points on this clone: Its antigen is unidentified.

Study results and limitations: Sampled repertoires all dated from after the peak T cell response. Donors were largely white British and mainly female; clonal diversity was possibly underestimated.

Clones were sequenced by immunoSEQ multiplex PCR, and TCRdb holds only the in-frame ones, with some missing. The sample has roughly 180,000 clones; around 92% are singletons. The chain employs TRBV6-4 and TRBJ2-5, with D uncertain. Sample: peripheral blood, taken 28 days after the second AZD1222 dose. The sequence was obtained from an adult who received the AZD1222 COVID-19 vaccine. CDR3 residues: CASSLLPGPQETQYF. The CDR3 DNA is TGTGCCAGCAGCCTCTTGCCGGGTCCCCAAGAGACCCAGTACTTC.